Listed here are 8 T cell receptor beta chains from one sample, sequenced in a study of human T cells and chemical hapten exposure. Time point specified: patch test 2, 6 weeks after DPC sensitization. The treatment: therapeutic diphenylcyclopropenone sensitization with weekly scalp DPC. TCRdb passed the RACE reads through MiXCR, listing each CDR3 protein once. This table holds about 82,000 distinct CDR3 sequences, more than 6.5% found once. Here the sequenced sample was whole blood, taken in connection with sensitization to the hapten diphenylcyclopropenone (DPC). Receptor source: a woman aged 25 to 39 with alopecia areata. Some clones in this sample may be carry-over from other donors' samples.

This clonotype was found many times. The CDR3 loop is CASSSIERGEARKLFF. CDR3 bases: TGTGCCAGCAGCTCTATAGAGAGGGGTGAAGCGCGAAAACTGTTTTTT. This chain links TRBV7-9 with TRBJ1-4, with D perhaps matching TRBD1 (5 bases). Germline V gene sequence: CDR1 SEHNR, CDR2 FQNEAQ (reference sequence). The CDR3 is made up of 16 amino acids. V shed 4 bases and J shed 10 bases, with 22 bases lying between them. The full variable domain, its missing parts supplied by reference TRBV7-9 and TRBJ1-4, is DTGVSQNPRHKITKRGQNVTFRCDPISEHNRLYWYRQTLGQGPEFLTYFQNEAQLEKSRLLSDRFSAERPKGSFSTLEIQRTEQGDSAMYLCASSSIERGEARKLFFGSGTQLSVL.

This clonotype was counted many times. This chain's CDR3 is CASGFPEENTDTQYF. CDR3 DNA sequence: TGTGCTAGTGGTTTTCCCGAGGAAAACACAGATACGCAGTATTTT. The rearrangement links TRBV12-5 to TRBJ2-3; D is undetermined. CDR1 is LGHNT and CDR2 is FRNRAP in the germline V gene. V shed 3 bases and J shed 2 bases, with 12 bases lying between them. The CDR3 totals 15 residues.

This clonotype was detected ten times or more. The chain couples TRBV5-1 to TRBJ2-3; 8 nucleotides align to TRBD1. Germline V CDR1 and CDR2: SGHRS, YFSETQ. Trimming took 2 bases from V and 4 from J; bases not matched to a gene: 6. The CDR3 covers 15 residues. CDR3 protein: CASSLGQGFADTQYF. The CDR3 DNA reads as TGCGCCAGCAGCTTAGGACAGGGTTTCGCAGATACGCAGTATTTT.

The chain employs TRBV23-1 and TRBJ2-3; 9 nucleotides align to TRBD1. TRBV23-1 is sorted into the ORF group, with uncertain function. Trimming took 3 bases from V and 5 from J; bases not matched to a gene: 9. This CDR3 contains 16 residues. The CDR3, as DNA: TGCGCCAGCAGTCAGTGGAACAGGGGGCGGGGAGATACGCAGTATTTT. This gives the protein CASSQWNRGRGDTQYF.

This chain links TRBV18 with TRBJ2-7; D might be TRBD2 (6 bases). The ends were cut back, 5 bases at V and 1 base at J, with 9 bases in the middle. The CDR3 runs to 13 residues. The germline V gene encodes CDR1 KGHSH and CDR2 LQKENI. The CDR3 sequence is CASSAGTSYEQYF. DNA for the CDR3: TGTGCCAGCTCAGCAGGGACTTCCTACGAGCAGTACTTC.

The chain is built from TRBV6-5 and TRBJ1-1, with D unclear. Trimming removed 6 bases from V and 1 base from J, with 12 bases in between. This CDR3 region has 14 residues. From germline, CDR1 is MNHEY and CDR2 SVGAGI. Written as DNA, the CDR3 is TGTGCCAGCAGCCCTGGACGGACGAACACTGAAGCTTTCTTT. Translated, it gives CASSPGRTNTEAFF.

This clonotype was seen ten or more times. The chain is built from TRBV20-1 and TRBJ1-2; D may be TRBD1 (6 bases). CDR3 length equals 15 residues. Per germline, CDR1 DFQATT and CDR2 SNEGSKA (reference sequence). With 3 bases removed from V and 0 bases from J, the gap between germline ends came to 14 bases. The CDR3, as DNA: TGCAGTGCTAGCCATGCGGGGGCAGCTAACTATGGCTACACCTTC. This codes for CSASHAGAANYGYTF.

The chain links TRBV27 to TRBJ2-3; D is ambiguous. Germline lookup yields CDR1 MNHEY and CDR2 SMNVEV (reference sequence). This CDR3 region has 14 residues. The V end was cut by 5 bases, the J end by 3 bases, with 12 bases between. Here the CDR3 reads CASSDGQLTDTQYF. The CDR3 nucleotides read TGTGCCAGCAGTGACGGGCAATTGACAGATACGCAGTATTTT.